Listed here is a single TCR beta chain. Its antigen is undetermined. Libraries were prepared by immunoSEQ multiplex PCR; TCRdb keeps only in-frame clonotypes and omits some of them. In the table there are roughly 120,000 clones, about 88% of which are singletons. The CDR3 covers 17 residues. V shed 0 bases and J 5 bases; nucleotides not matched to a gene: 11. Germline V gives CDR1 SGHRS, CDR2 YFSETQ. The data were taken from a study of T cell responses to AZD1222 COVID-19 vaccine. General study points: Donors were mostly white British, more females; clonal diversity possibly underestimated. Sampling captured repertoires only after the peak T cell response. The study reported that nearly half of spike-specific TCRs target unmutated variant regions.

The clonotype was recovered from an adult in good health. The chain joins TRBV5-1 to TRBJ2-1; the match to TRBD2 covers 7 bases. Specimen: peripheral blood, collected on day 0 of MenACWY control vaccination. CDR3 sequence (DNA): TGCGCCAGCAGCTTGGGAGGGCTAGCGGCTTACAACAATGAGCAGTTCTTC. As protein: CASSLGGLAAYNNEQFF.